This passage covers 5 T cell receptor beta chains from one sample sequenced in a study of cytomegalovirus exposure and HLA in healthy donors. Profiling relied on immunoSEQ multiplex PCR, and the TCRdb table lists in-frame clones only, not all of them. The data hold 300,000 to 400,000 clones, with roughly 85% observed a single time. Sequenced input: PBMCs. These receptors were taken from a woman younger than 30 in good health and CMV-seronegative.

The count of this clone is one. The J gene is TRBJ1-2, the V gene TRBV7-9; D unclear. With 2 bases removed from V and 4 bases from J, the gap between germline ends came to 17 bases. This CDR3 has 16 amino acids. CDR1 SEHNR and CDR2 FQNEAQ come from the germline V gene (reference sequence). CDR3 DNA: TGTGCCAGCAGCTTACGAGCAGCGGATCCGACCTATGGCTACACCTTC. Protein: CASSLRAADPTYGYTF.

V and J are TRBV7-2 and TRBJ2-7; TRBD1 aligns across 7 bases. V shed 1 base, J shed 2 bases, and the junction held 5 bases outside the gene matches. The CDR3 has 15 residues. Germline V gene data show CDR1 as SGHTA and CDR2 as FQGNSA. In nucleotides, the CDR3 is TGTGCCAGCAGCTTAGACGGGACAGTCGCCTACGAGCAGTACTTC. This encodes CASSLDGTVAYEQYF.

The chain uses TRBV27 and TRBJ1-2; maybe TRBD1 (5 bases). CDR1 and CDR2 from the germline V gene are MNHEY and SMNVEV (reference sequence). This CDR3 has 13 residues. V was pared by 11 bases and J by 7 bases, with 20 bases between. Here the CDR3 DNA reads TGTGCCCCAGTTGGGGGGGGACGTCTTGGCTACACCTTC. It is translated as CAPVGGGRLGYTF.

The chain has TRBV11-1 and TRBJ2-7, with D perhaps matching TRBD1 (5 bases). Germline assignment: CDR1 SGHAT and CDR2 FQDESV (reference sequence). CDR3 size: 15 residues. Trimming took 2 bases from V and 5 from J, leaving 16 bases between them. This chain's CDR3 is CASSLQGTPTNEQYF. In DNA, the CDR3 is TGTGCCAGCAGCTTACAGGGAACTCCCACCAACGAGCAGTACTTC.

The CDR3 spells CASSLAGGHPNTGELFF. DNA for the CDR3: TGTGCCAGCAGCTTAGCGGGAGGACACCCGAACACCGGGGAGCTGTTTTTT. The rearrangement uses TRBV11-2 and TRBJ2-2; TRBD2 aligns across 7 bases. From germline, CDR1 is SGHAT and CDR2 FQNNGV. The CDR3 runs 17 residues. V trimming: 1 base; J trimming: 0 bases; junction bases outside the gene matches: 5.